This passage covers 21 T cell receptor beta chains from one sample sequenced in a study of T cells expressing NK-cell markers. TCRdb reprocessed the 5' RACE reads and keeps a single row for each CDR3 protein, giving no DNA. This repertoire includes approximately 420,000 distinct CDR3 sequences. Input material: blood T cells: a sorted CD56 or NKG2C T cell subset, CD4+ or CD8+ T cells, or bulk PBMC T cells (not recorded which). The receptor set was obtained from a woman aged 45-59 years in good health.

Here the CDR3 reads CASSLWTGTDTQYF. The chain carries TRBV27 and TRBJ2-3; the D call of TRBD1 rests on TCRdb alone, since no DNA is present to check it. Germline CDR1 reads MNHEY; CDR2 reads SMNVEV (reference sequence). This CDR3 has 14 residues.

This sequence joins TRBV5-1 and TRBJ1-4; TCRdb returns TRBD1, unconfirmable since there is no DNA. CDR1 and CDR2 from the germline V gene are SGHRS and YFSETQ. The CDR3 is 15 amino acids. CDR3 sequence: CASSRDRDRSAKLFF.

This sequence joins TRBV20-1 and TRBJ2-4; TCRdb reports TRBD2, a call that lacks DNA to check it against. CDR1 is DFQATT, CDR2 SNEGSKA, per germline (reference sequence). CDR3 length equals 14 residues. The CDR3 here is CSTRGGLAKNIQYF.

V gene TRBV5-1 combines with J gene TRBJ1-4. CDR1 SGHRS and CDR2 YFSETQ come from the germline V gene. CDR3 length: 13 residues. CDR3 protein: CASSFGPNEKLFF.

V usage is TRBV12-3 or TRBV12-4 and J usage is TRBJ2-2; the D gene TCRdb calls, TRBD1, cannot be checked with no DNA. The CDR3 contains 16 residues. The CDR3 sequence is CASSRGTGVYTGELFF.

This chain links TRBV2 with TRBJ2-1; the TCRdb call, TRBD1, lacks DNA for checking. The CDR3 has 13 residues. Per germline, CDR1 SNHLY and CDR2 FYNNEI. CDR3: CATPGSGENEQFF. Looking up the rest from reference TRBV2 and TRBJ2-1 gives the full variable domain: EPEVTQTPSHQVTQMGQEVILRCVPISNHLYFYWYRQILGQKVEFLVSFYNNEISEKSEIFDDQFSVERPDGSNFTLKIRSTKLEDSAMYFCATPGSGENEQFFGPGTRLTVL.

The CDR3: CASSYSIFGRNTEAFF. This chain joins TRBV6-5 and TRBJ1-1. Germline V CDR1 and CDR2: MNHEY, SVGAGI. There are 16 residues in the CDR3.

The chain joins TRBV12-3 or TRBV12-4 to TRBJ2-1; TCRdb lists TRBD2, though no DNA is available to test this call. CDR3 length equals 15 residues. The CDR3 is CASRQRGSRNNEQFF.

The chain uses TRBV5-1 and TRBJ2-1. The CDR3 length is 14 residues. In germline, CDR1 is SGHRS, CDR2 YFSETQ. CDR3: CASSLDGPSREQFF.

The chain combines TRBV20-1 with TRBJ1-2; there is no DNA to check the TCRdb D call of TRBD1. CDR1 is DFQATT and CDR2 is SNEGSKA in the germline V gene (reference sequence). The CDR3 has 13 residues. This CDR3 reads CSALAQGNYGYTF.

The rearrangement joins TRBV4-2 to TRBJ2-1; TCRdb proposes TRBD2, but this gene call is untestable without DNA. This CDR3 region has 15 residues. CDR1 is LGHNA and CDR2 is YNFKEQ in the germline V gene. The chain's CDR3 is CASSRGGTSASEQFF.

This chain links TRBV6-2 or TRBV6-3 with TRBJ2-3. The CDR3 contains 13 residues. Per the germline V gene, CDR1 is MNHEY and CDR2 is SVGEGT. CDR3: CASSIQSTDTQYF.

The V and J genes are TRBV5-5 and TRBJ2-2; without DNA, the TCRdb call of TRBD2 cannot be checked. The CDR3 is 16 amino acids. The V gene's germline CDR1 is SGHKS and CDR2 YYEKEE (reference sequence). The CDR3 protein is CASTPGPTSGTGELFF.

V and J are TRBV9 and TRBJ1-5. The CDR3 contains 14 residues. Germline V CDR1 and CDR2: SGDLS, YYNGEE. CDR3: CASSPVNSNQPQHF.

This chain links TRBV3-1 with TRBJ1-2; TCRdb gives TRBD1 as the D gene, but with no DNA this cannot be confirmed. The CDR3 loop spans 15 amino acids. Germline-derived CDR1 and CDR2 are LGHDT and YNNKEL (reference sequence). This CDR3 reads CASSRQGGANYGYTF.

The chain employs TRBV20-1 and TRBJ2-2; without DNA, the TCRdb call of TRBD1 cannot be checked. The CDR3 has 16 amino acids. The germline CDR1 and CDR2 sequences are DFQATT and SNEGSKA (reference sequence). The CDR3 loop is CSARKPGQANTGELFF.

CDR3 protein: CSVRRDYQETQYF. V usage is TRBV20-1 and J usage is TRBJ2-5; TCRdb returns TRBD1, unconfirmable since there is no DNA. Germline values: CDR1 DFQATT, CDR2 SNEGSKA (reference sequence). The CDR3 spans 13 residues.

The CDR3 is CASSSGGALVTEAFF. This chain uses TRBV5-1 with TRBJ1-1. The CDR3 is 15 residues long. Germline CDR1 and CDR2: SGHRS and YFSETQ.

J is TRBJ2-5 and V is TRBV12-3 or TRBV12-4; the D call from TCRdb, TRBD2, cannot be confirmed without DNA. This CDR3 has 15 residues. CDR3 residues: CASSPLAGDRETQYF.

V usage is TRBV19 and J usage is TRBJ2-1; TCRdb reports TRBD1, a call that lacks DNA to check it against. Germline loops: CDR1 LNHDA, CDR2 SQIVND (reference sequence). The CDR3 totals 14 residues. CDR3: CASSTGQPYNEQFF.

CDR3 residues: CASSLSNWKNTEAFF. V gene TRBV27 combines with J gene TRBJ1-1. The CDR3 contains 15 residues. In germline, CDR1 is MNHEY, CDR2 SMNVEV (reference sequence).